These T cell receptor beta chains were read from a single sample in a study of blood T cell repertoires in COVID-19. The method was immunoSEQ multiplex PCR; TCRdb's version includes in-frame clones alone and lacks a portion of them. The data show about 190,000 clones, about 88% seen once. Sequenced material: peripheral blood. The receptors come from a man between 35 and 55 years old with active or convalescent COVID-19. The CDR3 runs from the conserved cysteine through the conserved F or W. The D gene is left open where the match is weak. Clone size is given for some rows only: seen once, a few or many times, or a class if the clone is expanded.

V	J	size	D	DNA	CDR3
TRBV5-1	TRBJ2-3	NA	NA	TGCGCCAGCAGCTTGGACTCTGTAGATACGCAGTATTTT	CASSLDSVDTQYF
TRBV5-1	TRBJ2-1	NA	TRBD2	TGCGCCAGCAGCTTGGGACTAGCGGGAGGCGAGCAGTTCTTC	CASSLGLAGGEQFF
TRBV27	TRBJ1-5	once	TRBD1	TGTGCCAGCAGTCGGACAGGGAGTCAGCCCCAGCATTTT	CASSRTGSQPQHF
TRBV29-1	TRBJ2-3	NA	NA	TGCAGCGTCCCAACGGGATTTGGAACAGATACGCAGTATTTT	CSVPTGFGTDTQYF
TRBV20-1	TRBJ2-2	NA	NA	TGCAGTGCTTCATACACCGGGGAGCTGTTTTTT	CSASYTGELFF
TRBV27	TRBJ1-5	NA	NA	TGTGCCAGCAGCCCTGGAGCAATAACTAACAATCAGCCCCAGCATTTT	CASSPGAITNNQPQHF
TRBV5-8	TRBJ1-5	NA	TRBD1	TGTGCCAGCAGCTTAGGGACAGGCTTCAATCAGCCCCAGCATTTT	CASSLGTGFNQPQHF
TRBV3-1/TRBV3-2	TRBJ2-1	NA	TRBD2	TGTGCCAGCAGCCGAGTTATAGCGGGACAAGCCTACAATGAGCAGTTCTTC	CASSRVIAGQAYNEQFF
TRBV2	TRBJ1-1	NA	TRBD1	TGTGCCAGCCGTGGGACAGGGAATGAAGCTTTCTTT	CASRGTGNEAFF
TRBV18	TRBJ1-2	NA	NA	TGTGCCAGCTCACCACCGAACAGACAATATGGCTACACCTTC	CASSPPNRQYGYTF
TRBV9	TRBJ2-3	NA	TRBD2	TGTGCCAGCAGCGCGGGGGGAACTAGCACAGATACGCAGTATTTT	CASSAGGTSTDTQYF
TRBV4-2	TRBJ2-7	NA	TRBD1	TGTGCCAGCAGCCGGCCCCCCGGGGACAGGGGGAGATCCTACGAGCAGTACTTC	CASSRPPGDRGRSYEQYF
TRBV7-3	TRBJ2-3	NA	NA	TGTGCCAGCAGCCCCGGGACAAAGTCTAGCACAGATACGCAGTATTTT	CASSPGTKSSTDTQYF
TRBV11-3	TRBJ2-5	NA	TRBD2	TGTGCCAGCAGCTTCAAACTAGCGGGAGTGGAGACCCAGTACTTC	CASSFKLAGVETQYF
TRBV30	TRBJ2-2	NA	NA	TGTGCCTGGAGTCGGGAAAGCGGGGAGCTGTTTTTT	CAWSRESGELFF
TRBV18	TRBJ1-1	NA	NA	TGTGCCAGCTCACCACCGACAGGAGTGAACACTGAAGCTTTCTTT	CASSPPTGVNTEAFF
TRBV7-9	TRBJ2-1	NA	TRBD2	TGTGCCAGCAGCTTAGTTATGGCTAGCGGGACTTCCAATGAGCAGTTCTTC	CASSLVMASGTSNEQFF
TRBV9	TRBJ1-6	few	NA	TGTGCCAGCAGCGTAGGGCAGGTTAATTCACCCCTCCACTTT	CASSVGQVNSPLHF
TRBV6-6	TRBJ2-7	NA	NA	TGTGCCAGCACTAAGACAGGCCGGGGCGACGAGCAGTACTTC	CASTKTGRGDEQYF